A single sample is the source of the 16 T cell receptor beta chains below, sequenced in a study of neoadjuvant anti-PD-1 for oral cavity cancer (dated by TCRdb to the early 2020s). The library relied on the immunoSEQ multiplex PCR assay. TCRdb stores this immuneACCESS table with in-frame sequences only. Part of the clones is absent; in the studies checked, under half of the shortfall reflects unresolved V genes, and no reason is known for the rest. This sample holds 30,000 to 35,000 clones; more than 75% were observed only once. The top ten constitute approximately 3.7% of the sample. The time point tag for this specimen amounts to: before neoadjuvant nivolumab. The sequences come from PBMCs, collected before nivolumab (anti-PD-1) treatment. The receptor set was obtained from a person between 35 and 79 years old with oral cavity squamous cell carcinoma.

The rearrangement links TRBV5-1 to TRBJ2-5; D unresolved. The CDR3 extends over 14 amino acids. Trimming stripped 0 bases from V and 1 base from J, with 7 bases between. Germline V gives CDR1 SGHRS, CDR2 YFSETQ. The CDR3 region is CASSLDGSQETQYF. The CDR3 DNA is TGCGCCAGCAGCTTGGATGGCAGCCAAGAGACCCAGTACTTC.

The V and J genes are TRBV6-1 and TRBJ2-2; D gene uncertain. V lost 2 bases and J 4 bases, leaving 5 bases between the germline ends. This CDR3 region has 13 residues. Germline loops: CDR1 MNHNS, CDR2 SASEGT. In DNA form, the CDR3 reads TGTGCCAGCAGTGAACAGGTCACCGGGGAGCTGTTTTTT. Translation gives CASSEQVTGELFF.

CDR3 nucleotides: TGTGCCAGTAGTATAGGACTAGCGGGGACCTACGAGCAGTACTTC. This gives the protein CASSIGLAGTYEQYF. The chain couples TRBV19 to TRBJ2-7; 11 bases align to TRBD2. V shed 1 base and J 2 bases; nucleotides not matched to a gene: 1. This CDR3 is 15 amino acids long. Germline assignment: CDR1 LNHDA and CDR2 SQIVND (reference sequence).

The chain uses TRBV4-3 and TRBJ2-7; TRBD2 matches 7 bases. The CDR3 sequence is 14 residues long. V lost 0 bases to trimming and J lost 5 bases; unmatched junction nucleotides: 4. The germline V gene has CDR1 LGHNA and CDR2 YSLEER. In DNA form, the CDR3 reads TGCGCCAGCAGCCAAGACGGGGGAGGGAACGAGCAGTACTTC. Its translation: CASSQDGGGNEQYF.

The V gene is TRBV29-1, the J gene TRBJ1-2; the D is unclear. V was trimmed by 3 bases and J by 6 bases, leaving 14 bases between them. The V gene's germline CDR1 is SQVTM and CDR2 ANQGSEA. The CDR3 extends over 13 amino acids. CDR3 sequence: CSVEGHPGDGYTF. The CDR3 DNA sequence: TGCAGCGTTGAGGGCCACCCCGGCGATGGCTACACCTTC.

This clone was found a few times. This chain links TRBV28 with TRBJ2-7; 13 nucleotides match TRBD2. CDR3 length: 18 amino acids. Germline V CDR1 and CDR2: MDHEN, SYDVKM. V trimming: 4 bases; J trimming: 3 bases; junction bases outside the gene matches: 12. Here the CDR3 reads CASSSRILTSGGIYEQYF. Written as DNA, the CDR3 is TGTGCCAGCAGTTCTAGAATTCTGACTAGCGGGGGGATCTACGAGCAGTACTTC.

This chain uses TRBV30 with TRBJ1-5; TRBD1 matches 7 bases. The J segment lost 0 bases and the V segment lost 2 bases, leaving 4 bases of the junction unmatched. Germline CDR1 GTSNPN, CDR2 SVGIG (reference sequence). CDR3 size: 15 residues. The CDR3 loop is CAWSPDRDSNQPQHF. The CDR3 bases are TGTGCCTGGAGTCCCGACAGGGATAGCAATCAGCCCCAGCATTTT.

CDR3 region: CASRENQETQYF. The DNA of the CDR3 is TGCGCCAGCAGAGAGAACCAAGAGACCCAGTACTTC. This chain connects TRBV5-1 to TRBJ2-5, with D uncertain. Germline loops: CDR1 SGHRS, CDR2 YFSETQ. CDR3 length: 12 residues. Trimming took 5 bases from V and 0 from J, leaving 5 bases between them.

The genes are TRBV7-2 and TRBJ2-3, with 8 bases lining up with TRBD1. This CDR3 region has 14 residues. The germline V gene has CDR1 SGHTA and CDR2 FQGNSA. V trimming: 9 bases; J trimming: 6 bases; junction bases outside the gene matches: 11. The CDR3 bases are TGTGCCAGTGGCCAAAACAGGGGGTCGGATACGCAGTATTTT. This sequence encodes CASGQNRGSDTQYF. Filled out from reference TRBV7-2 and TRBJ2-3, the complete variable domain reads GAGVSQSPSNKVTEKGKDVELRCDPISGHTALYWYRQSLGQGLEFLIYFQGNSAPDKSGLPSDRFSAERTGGSVSTLTIQRTQQEDSAVYLCASGQNRGSDTQYFGPGTRLTVL.

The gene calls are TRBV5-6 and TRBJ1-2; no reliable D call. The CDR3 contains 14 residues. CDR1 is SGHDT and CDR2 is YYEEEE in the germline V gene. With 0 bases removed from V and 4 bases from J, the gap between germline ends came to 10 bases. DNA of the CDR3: TGTGCCAGCAGCTTGGTAGAGGGCTCCTATGGCTACACCTTC. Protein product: CASSLVEGSYGYTF. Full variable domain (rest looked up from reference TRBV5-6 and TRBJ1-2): DAGVTQSPTHLIKTRGQQVTLRCSPKSGHDTVSWYQQALGQGPQFIFQYYEEEERQRGNFPDRFSGHQFPNYSSELNVNALLLGDSALYLCASSLVEGSYGYTFGSGTRLTVV.

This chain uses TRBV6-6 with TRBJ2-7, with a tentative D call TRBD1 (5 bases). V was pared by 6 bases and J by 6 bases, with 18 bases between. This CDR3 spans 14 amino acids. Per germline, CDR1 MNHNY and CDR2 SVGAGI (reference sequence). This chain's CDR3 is CASSPNGDQGEQYF. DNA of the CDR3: TGTGCCAGCAGCCCAAATGGAGACCAGGGCGAGCAGTACTTC.

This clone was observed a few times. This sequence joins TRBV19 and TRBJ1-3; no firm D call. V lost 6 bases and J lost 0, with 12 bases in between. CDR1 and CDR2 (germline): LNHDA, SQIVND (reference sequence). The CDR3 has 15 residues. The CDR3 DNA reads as TGTGCCAGTAGGGCGGGTGGAGACTCTGGAAACACCATATATTTT. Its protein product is CASRAGGDSGNTIYF. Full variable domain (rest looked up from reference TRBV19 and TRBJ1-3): DGGITQSPKYLFRKEGQNVTLSCEQNLNHDAMYWYRQDPGQGLRLIYYSQIVNDFQKGDIAEGYSVSREKKESFPLTVTSAQKNPTAFYLCASRAGGDSGNTIYFGEGSWLTVV.

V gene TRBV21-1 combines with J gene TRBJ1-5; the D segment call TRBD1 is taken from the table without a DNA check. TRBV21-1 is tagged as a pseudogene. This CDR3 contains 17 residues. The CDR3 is CASSSPASRHSNQPQHF. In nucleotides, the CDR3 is TGTGCCAGCAGCTCACCCGCCAGCAGGCATAGCAATCAGCCCCAGCATTTT.

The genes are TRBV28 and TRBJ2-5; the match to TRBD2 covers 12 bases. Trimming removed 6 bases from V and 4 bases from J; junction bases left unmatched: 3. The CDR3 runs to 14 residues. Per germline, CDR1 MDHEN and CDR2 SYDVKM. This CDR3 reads CASSGLAGRETQYF. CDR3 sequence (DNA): TGTGCCAGCAGCGGACTAGCGGGGAGAGAGACCCAGTACTTC.

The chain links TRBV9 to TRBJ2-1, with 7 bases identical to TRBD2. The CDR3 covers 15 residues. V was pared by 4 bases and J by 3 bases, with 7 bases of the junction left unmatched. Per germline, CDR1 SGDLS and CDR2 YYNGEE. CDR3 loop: CASSPAGRGYNEQFF. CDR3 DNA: TGTGCCAGCAGCCCGGCAGGGAGGGGCTACAATGAGCAGTTCTTC.

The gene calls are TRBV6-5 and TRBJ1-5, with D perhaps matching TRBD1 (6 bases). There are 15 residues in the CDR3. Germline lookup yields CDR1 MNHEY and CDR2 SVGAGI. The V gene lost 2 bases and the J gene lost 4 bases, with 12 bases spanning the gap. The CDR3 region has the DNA TGTGCCAGCAGTTACAATCGGGGGGCAAATCAGCCCCAGCATTTT. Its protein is CASSYNRGANQPQHF.